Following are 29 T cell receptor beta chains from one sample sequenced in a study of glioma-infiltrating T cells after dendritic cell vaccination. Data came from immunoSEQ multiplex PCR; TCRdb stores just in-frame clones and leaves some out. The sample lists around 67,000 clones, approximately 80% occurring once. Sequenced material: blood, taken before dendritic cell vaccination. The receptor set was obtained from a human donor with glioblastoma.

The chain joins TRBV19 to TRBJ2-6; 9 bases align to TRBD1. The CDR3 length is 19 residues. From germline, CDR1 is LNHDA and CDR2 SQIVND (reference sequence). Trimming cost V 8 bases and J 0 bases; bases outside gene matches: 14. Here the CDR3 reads CASFPARDRDGSGANVLTF. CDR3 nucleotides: TGTGCCAGTTTCCCAGCCCGGGACAGGGATGGCTCTGGGGCCAACGTCCTGACTTTC.

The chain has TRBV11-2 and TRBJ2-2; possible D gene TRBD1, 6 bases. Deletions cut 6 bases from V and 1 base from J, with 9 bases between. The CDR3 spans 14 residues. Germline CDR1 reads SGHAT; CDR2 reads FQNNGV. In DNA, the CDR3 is TGTGCCAGCAGACACAGGGTGAACACCGGGGAGCTGTTTTTT. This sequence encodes CASRHRVNTGELFF.

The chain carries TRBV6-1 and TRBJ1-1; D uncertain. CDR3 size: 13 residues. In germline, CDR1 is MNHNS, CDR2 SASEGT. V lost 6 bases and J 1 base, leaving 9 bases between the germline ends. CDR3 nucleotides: TGTGCCAGCAGAGCCCAGGAGAACACTGAAGCTTTCTTT. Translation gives CASRAQENTEAFF.

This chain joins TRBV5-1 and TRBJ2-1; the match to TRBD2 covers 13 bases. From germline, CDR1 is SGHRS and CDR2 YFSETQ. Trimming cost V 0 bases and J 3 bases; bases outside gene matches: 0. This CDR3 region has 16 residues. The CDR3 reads CASSLGLAGGYNEQFF. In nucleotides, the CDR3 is TGCGCCAGCAGCTTGGGACTAGCGGGGGGCTACAATGAGCAGTTCTTC.

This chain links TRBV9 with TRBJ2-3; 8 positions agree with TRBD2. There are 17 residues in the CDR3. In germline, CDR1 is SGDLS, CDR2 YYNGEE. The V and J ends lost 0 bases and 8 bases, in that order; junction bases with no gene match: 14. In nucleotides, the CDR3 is TGTGCCAGCAGCGTAGCTCTGCTAGCGGGTTCGGGGGGTACGCAGTATTTT. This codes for CASSVALLAGSGGTQYF.

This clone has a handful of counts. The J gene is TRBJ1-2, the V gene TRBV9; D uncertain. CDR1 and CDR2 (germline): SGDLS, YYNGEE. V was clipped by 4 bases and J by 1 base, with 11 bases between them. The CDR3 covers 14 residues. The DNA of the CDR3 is TGTGCCAGCAGCCAAGTGGGCAATAACTATGGCTACACCTTC. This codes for CASSQVGNNYGYTF. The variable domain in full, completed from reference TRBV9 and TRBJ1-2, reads DSGVTQTPKHLITATGQRVTLRCSPRSGDLSVYWYQQSLDQGLQFLIQYYNGEERAKGNILERFSAQQFPDLHSELNLSSLELGDSALYFCASSQVGNNYGYTFGSGTRLTVV.

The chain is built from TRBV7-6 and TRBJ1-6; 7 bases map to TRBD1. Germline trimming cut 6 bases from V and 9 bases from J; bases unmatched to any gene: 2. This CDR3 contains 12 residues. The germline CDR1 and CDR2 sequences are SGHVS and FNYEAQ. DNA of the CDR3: TGTGCCAGCAGTTCAGGGGGTTCACCCCTCCACTTT. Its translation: CASSSGGSPLHF.

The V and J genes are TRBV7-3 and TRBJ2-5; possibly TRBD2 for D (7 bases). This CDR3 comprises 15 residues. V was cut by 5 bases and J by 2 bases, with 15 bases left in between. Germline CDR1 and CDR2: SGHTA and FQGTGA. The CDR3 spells CASSLRAGAQETQYF. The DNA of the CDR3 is TGTGCCAGCAGCCTGAGGGCGGGGGCTCAAGAGACCCAGTACTTC.

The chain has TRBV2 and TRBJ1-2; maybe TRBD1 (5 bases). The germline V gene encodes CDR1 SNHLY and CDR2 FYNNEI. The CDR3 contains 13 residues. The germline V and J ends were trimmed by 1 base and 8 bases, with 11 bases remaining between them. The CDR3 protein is CASSEEGRGGYTF. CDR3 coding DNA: TGTGCCAGCAGTGAAGAGGGTAGGGGCGGCTACACCTTC.

As DNA, the CDR3 is TGTGCCACCAGACAGGGGCTTACATTAAACAATGAGCAGTTCTTC. Protein product: CATRQGLTLNNEQFF. This sequence joins TRBV6-5 and TRBJ2-1; 8 bases are shared with TRBD1. The CDR3 sequence is 15 residues long. Trimming cost V 10 bases and J 5 bases; bases outside gene matches: 13. Germline V gene sequence: CDR1 MNHEY, CDR2 SVGAGI.

DNA of the CDR3: TGTGCCAGCAGCCCCCAAGCAGCTAGCGGTTACAATGAGCAGTTCTTC. Translation: CASSPQAASGYNEQFF. J is TRBJ2-1 and V is TRBV11-1, with 7 bases aligning to TRBD2. This CDR3 comprises 16 residues. Trimming removed 5 bases from V and 4 bases from J; junction bases left unmatched: 11. From germline, CDR1 is SGHAT and CDR2 FQDESV (reference sequence).

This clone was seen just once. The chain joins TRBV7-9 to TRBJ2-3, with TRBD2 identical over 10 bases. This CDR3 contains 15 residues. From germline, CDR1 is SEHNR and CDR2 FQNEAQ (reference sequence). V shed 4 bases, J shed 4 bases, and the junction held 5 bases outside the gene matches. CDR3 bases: TGTGCCAGCAGCTACACTAGCGGGGTCCCAGATACGCAGTATTTT. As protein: CASSYTSGVPDTQYF.

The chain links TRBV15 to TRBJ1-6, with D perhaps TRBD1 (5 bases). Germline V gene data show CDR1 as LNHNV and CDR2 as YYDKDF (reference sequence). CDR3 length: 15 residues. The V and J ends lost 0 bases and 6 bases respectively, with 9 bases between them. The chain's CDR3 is CATSRDQGVNSPLHF. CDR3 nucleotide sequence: TGTGCCACCAGCAGAGATCAAGGGGTTAATTCACCCCTCCACTTT.

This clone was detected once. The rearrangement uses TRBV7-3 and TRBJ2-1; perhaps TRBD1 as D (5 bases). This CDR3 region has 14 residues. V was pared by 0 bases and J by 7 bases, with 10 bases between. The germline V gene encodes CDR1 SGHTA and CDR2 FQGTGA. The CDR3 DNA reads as TGTGCCAGCAGCTTAACTGGGGCCACGAATGAGCAGTTCTTC. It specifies CASSLTGATNEQFF.

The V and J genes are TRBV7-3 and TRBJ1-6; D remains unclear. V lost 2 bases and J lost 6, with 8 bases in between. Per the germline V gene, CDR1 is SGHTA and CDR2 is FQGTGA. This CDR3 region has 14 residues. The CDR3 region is CASSLGETNSPLHF. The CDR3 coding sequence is TGTGCCAGCAGCTTAGGAGAGACTAATTCACCCCTCCACTTT.

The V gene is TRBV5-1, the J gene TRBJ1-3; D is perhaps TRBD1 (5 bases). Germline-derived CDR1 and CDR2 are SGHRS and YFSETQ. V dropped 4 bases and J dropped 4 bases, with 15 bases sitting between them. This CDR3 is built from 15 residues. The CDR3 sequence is CASSMDPGDGNTIYF. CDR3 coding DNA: TGCGCCAGCAGCATGGACCCGGGGGACGGAAACACCATATATTTT.

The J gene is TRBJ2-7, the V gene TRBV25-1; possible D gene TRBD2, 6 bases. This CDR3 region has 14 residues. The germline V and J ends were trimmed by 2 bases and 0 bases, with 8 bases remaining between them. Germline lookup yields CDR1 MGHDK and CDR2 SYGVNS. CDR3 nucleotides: TGTGCCAGCAGTGAACGGGGGAACTCCTACGAGCAGTACTTC. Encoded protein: CASSERGNSYEQYF.

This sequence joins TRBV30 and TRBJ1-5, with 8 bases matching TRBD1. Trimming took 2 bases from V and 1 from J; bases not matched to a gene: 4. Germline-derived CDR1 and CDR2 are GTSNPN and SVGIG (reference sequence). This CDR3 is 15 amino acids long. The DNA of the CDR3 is TGTGCCTGGAGTTATCGGACAGGGAGCAATCAGCCCCAGCATTTT. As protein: CAWSYRTGSNQPQHF.

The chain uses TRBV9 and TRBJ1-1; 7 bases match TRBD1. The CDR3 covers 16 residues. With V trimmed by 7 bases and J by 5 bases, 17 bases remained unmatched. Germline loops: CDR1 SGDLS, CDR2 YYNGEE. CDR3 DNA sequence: TGTGCCAGCTCACTTTTGACAGGGACTGGTGGGACTGAAGCTTTCTTT. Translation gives CASSLLTGTGGTEAFF. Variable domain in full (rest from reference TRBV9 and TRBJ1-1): DSGVTQTPKHLITATGQRVTLRCSPRSGDLSVYWYQQSLDQGLQFLIQYYNGEERAKGNILERFSAQQFPDLHSELNLSSLELGDSALYFCASSLLTGTGGTEAFFGQGTRLTVV.

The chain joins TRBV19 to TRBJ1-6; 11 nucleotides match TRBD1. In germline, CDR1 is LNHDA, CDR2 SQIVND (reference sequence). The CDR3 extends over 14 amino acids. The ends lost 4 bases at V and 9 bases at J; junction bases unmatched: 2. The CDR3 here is CASSSGTGGSPLHF. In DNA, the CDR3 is TGTGCCAGTAGTAGCGGGACAGGGGGTTCACCCCTCCACTTT.

CDR3 bases: TGCGCCAGCAGCGACAGGGGCTCCTACGAGCAGTACTTC. This codes for CASSDRGSYEQYF. The rearrangement uses TRBV5-1 and TRBJ2-7; 8 nucleotides agree with TRBD1. From germline, CDR1 is SGHRS and CDR2 YFSETQ. The CDR3 is 13 residues long. Germline trimming cut 4 bases from V and 0 bases from J; bases unmatched to any gene: 0.

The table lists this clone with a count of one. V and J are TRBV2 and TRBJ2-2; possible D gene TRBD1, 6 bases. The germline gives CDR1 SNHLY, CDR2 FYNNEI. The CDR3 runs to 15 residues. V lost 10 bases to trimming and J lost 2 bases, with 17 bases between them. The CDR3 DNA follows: TGTGCCACCTCCCCGGGACATATCAACACCGGGGAGCTGTTTTTT. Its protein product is CATSPGHINTGELFF.

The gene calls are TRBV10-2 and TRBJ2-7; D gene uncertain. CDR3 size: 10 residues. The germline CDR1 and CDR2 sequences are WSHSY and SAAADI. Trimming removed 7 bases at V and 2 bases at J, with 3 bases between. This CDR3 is CASTTYEQYF. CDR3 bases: TGCGCCAGCACTACCTACGAGCAGTACTTC.

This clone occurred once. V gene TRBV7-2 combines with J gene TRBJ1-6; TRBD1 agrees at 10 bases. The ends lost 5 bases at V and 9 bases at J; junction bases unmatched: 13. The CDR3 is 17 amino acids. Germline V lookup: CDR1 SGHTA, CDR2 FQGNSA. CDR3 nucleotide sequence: TGTGCCAGCAGCCGTCCCGGGACAGGGGCCGCGGGTTCACCCCTCCACTTT. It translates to CASSRPGTGAAGSPLHF.

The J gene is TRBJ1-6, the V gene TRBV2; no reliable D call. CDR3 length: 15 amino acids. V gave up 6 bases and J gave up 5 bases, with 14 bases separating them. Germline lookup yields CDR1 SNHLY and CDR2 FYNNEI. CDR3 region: CASRAAGSDNSPLHF. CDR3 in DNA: TGTGCCAGCAGGGCTGCGGGGTCGGATAATTCACCCCTCCACTTT. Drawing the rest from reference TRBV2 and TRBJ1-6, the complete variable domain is EPEVTQTPSHQVTQMGQEVILRCVPISNHLYFYWYRQILGQKVEFLVSFYNNEISEKSEIFDDQFSVERPDGSNFTLKIRSTKLEDSAMYFCASRAAGSDNSPLHFGNGTRLTVT.

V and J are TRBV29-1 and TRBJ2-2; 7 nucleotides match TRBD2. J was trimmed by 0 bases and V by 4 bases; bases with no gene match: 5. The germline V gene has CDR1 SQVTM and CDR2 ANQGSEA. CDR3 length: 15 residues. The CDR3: CSVGGAGANTGELFF. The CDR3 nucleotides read TGCAGCGTTGGCGGGGCGGGGGCGAACACCGGGGAGCTGTTTTTT.

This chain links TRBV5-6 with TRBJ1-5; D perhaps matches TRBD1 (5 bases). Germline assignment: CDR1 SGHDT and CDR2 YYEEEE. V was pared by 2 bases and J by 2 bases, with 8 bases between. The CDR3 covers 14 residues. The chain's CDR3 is CASSLIQGNQPQHF. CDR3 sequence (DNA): TGTGCCAGCAGCTTAATACAGGGCAATCAGCCCCAGCATTTT.

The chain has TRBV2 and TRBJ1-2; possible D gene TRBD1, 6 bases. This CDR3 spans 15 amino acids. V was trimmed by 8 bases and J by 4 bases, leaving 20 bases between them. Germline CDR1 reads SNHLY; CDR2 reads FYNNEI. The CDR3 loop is CASAGDISLGYGYTF. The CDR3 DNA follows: TGTGCCAGCGCAGGGGACATCTCGTTGGGCTATGGCTACACCTTC.

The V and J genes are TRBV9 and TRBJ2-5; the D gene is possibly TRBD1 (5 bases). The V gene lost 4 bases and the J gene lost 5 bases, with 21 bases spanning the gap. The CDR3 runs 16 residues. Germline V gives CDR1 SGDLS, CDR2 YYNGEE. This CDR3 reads CASSTSRVVDRETQYF. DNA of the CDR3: TGTGCCAGCAGCACCTCCAGGGTCGTCGATCGGGAGACCCAGTACTTC. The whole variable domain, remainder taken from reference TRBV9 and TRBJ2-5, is DSGVTQTPKHLITATGQRVTLRCSPRSGDLSVYWYQQSLDQGLQFLIQYYNGEERAKGNILERFSAQQFPDLHSELNLSSLELGDSALYFCASSTSRVVDRETQYFGPGTRLLVL.